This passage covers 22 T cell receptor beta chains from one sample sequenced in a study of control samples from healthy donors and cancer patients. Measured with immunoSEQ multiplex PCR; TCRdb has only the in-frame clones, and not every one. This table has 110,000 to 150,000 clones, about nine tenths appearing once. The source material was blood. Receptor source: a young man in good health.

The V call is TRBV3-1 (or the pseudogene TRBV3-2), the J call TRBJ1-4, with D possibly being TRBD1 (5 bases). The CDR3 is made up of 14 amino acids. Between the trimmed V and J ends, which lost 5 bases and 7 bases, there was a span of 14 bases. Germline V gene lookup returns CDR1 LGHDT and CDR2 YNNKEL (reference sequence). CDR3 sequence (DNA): TGTGCCAGCAGCTTGGGCAGGGTGACTGAAAAACTGTTTTTT. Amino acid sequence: CASSLGRVTEKLFF.

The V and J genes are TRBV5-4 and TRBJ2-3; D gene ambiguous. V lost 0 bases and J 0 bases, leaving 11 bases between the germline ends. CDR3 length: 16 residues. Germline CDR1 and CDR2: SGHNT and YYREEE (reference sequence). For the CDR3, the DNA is TGTGCCAGCAGCTTGGCCGGCAGGTCTAGCACAGATACGCAGTATTTT. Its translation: CASSLAGRSSTDTQYF.

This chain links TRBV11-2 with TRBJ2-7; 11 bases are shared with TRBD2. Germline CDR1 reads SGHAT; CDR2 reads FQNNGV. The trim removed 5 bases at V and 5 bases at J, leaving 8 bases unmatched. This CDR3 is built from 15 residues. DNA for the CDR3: TGTGCCAGCAGCCTCACTAGCGGGAGTAGGAACGAGCAGTACTTC. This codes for CASSLTSGSRNEQYF.

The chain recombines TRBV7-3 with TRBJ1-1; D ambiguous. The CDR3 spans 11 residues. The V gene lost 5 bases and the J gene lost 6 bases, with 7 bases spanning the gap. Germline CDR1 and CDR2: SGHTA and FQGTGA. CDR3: CASSRPAEAFF. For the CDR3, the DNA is TGTGCCAGCAGCCGACCGGCTGAAGCTTTCTTT.

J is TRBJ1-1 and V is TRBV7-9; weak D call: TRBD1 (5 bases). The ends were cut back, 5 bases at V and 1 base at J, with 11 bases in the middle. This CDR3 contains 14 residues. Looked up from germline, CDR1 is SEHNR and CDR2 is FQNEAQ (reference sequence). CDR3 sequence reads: CASSPGTANTEAFF. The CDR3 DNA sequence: TGTGCCAGCAGCCCAGGGACGGCGAACACTGAAGCTTTCTTT.

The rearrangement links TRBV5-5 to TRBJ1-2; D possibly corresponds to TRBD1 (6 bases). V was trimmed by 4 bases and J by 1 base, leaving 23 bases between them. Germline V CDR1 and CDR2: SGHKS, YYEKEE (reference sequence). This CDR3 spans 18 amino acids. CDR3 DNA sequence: TGTGCCAGCAGCCCTAATCCCGGACAGTTCCAGAATAACTATGGCTACACCTTC. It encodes CASSPNPGQFQNNYGYTF.

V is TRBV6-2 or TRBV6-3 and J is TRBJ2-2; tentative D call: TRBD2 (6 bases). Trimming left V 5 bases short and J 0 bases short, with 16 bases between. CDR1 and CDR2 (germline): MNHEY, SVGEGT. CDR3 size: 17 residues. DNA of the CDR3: TGTGCCAGCAGTAGGGAGGTTGACAGCGCGAACACCGGGGAGCTGTTTTTT. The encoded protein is CASSREVDSANTGELFF.

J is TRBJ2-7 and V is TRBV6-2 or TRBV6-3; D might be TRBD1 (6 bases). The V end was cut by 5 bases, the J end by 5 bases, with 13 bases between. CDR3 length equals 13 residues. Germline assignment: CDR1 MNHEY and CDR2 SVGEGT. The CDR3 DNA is TGTGCCAGCAGTACCAGGGGTAGGAACGAGCAGTACTTC. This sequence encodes CASSTRGRNEQYF.

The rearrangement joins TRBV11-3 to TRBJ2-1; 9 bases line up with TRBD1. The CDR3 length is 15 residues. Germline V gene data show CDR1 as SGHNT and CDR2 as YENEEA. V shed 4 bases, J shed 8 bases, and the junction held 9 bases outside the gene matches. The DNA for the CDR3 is TGTGCCAGCAGCTGGGACAGGGATTTGAGGGATGAGCAGTTCTTC. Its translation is CASSWDRDLRDEQFF.

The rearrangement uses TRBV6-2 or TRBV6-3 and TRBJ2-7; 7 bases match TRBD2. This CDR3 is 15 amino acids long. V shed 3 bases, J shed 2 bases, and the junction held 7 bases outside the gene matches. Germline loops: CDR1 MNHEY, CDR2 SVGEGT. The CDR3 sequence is CASSYRGSGAYEQYF. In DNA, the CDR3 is TGTGCCAGCAGTTATCGCGGGAGTGGAGCCTACGAGCAGTACTTC.

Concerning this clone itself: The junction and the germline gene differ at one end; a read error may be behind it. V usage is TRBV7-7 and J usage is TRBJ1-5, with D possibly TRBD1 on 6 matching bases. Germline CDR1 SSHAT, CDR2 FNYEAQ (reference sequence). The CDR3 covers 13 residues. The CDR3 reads CASSPDRLTPQHF. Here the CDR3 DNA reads TGTGCTAGCAGCCCCGACAGGCTCACGCCCCAGCATTTT.

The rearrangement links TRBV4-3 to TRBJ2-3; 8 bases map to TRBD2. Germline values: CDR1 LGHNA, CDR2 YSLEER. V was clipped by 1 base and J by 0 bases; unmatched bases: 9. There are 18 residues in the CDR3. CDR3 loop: CASSQAARTSGSTDTQYF. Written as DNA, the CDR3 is TGCGCCAGCAGCCAAGCGGCTAGAACTAGCGGAAGCACAGATACGCAGTATTTT.

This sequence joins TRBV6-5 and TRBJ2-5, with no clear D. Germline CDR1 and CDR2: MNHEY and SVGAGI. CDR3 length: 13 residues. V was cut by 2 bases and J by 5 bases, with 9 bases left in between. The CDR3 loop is CASSYRISETQYF. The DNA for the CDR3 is TGTGCCAGCAGTTACCGGATATCGGAGACCCAGTACTTC.

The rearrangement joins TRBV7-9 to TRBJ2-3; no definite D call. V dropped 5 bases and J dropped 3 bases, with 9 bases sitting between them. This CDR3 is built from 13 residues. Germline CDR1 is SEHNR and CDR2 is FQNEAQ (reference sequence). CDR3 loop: CASSPAATDTQYF. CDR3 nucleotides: TGTGCCAGCAGCCCCGCGGCTACAGATACGCAGTATTTT.

The CDR3 bases are TGTGCCAGTAGTATCAGTTCTTCCTCTGGGGCCAACGTCCTGACTTTC. Translation gives CASSISSSSGANVLTF. The genes are TRBV19 and TRBJ2-6; D call uncertain. The CDR3 spans 16 residues. Trimming removed 3 bases from V and 0 bases from J, with 9 bases in between. CDR1 and CDR2 (germline): LNHDA, SQIVND (reference sequence).

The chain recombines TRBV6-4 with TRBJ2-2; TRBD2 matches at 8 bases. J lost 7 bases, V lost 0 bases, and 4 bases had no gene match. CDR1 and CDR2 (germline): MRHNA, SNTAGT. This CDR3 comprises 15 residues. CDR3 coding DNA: TGTGCCAGCAGTGACTCGATCACTAGCGGCGGGGAGCTGTTTTTT. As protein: CASSDSITSGGELFF.

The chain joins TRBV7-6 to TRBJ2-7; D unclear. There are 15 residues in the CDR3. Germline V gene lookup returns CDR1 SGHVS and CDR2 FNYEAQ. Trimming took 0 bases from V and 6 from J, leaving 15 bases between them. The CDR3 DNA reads TGTGCCAGCAGCTTAGCCTCTCAAGGGTACAGCGAGCAGTACTTC. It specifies CASSLASQGYSEQYF.

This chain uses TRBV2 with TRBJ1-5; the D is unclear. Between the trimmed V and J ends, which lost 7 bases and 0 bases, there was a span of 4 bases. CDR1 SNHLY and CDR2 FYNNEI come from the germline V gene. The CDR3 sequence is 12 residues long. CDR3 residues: CASKNSNQPQHF. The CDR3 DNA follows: TGTGCCAGCAAAAATAGCAATCAGCCCCAGCATTTT.

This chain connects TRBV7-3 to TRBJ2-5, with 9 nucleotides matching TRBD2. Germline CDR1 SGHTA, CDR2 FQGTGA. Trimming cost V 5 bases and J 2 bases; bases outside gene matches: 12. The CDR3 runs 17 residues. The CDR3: CASSQGLAGYRQETQYF. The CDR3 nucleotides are TGTGCCAGCAGCCAAGGGCTAGCGGGGTACCGACAAGAGACCCAGTACTTC. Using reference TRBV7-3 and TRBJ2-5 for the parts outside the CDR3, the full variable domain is GAGVSQTPSNKVTEKGKYVELRCDPISGHTALYWYRQSLGQGPEFLIYFQGTGAADDSGLPNDRFFAVRPEGSVSTLKIQRTERGDSAVYLCASSQGLAGYRQETQYFGPGTRLLVL.

The CDR3 protein is CASSQGGGGEEKLFF. The CDR3, as DNA: TGCGCCAGCAGCCAAGGGGGGGGAGGGGAGGAAAAACTGTTTTTT. The chain carries TRBV4-3 and TRBJ1-4, with a possible D match to TRBD1 (5 bases). Trimming left V 1 base short and J 8 bases short, with 14 bases between. There are 15 residues in the CDR3. Per germline, CDR1 LGHNA and CDR2 YSLEER.

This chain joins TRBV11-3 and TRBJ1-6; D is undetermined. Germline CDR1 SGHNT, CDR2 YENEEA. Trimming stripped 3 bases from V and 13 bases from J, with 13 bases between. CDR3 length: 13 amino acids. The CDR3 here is CASSFPGSSPLHF. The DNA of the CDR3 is TGTGCCAGCAGCTTTCCAGGCTCTTCCCCCCTCCACTTT.

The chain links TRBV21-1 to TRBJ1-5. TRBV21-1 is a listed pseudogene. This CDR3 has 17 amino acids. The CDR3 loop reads CASTEQGIPPIQQPQHF. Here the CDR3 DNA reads TGTGCCAGCACCGAGCAAGGCATACCCCCAATACAACAGCCCCAGCATTTT.